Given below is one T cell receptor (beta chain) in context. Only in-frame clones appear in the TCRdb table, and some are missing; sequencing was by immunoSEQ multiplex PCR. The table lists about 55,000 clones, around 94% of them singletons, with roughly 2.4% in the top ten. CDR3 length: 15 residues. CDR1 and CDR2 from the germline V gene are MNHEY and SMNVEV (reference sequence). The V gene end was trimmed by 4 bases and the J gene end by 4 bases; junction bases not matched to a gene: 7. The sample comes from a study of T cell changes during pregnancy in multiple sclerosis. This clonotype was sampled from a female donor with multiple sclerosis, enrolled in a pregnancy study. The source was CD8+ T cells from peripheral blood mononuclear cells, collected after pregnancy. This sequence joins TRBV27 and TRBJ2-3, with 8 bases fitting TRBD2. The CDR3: CASSSKREYPDTQYF. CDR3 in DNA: TGTGCCAGCAGTTCCAAGCGGGAGTATCCAGATACGCAGTATTTT.